This TCR beta chain derives from a study of human T cells and chemical hapten exposure. Stated time point: patch test 2, 6 weeks after DPC sensitization. Described treatment: therapeutic diphenylcyclopropenone sensitization with weekly scalp DPC. This CDR3 region has 14 residues. V lost 2 bases and J lost 6, with 13 bases in between. Germline V gene sequence: CDR1 LGHDT, CDR2 YNNKEL (reference sequence). In the original workflow: Samples ranged from 23,224 to 690,600 TCRs, with a median of 95,638. Each CDR3 protein gets one entry after TCRdb re-called the RACE reads with MiXCR. TCRdb's processing, not the study's, gives the V and J calls here. The sample includes roughly 96,000 distinct CDR3 sequences, about 9.3% seen only once; the top ten take 2% to 2.5%. Only a few counts were recorded for this clonotype.

The TCR sequence derives from a woman between 35 and 50 years old with alopecia areata. Some clones in this sample may be carry-over from other donors' samples. The sample here was whole blood, taken in connection with sensitization to the hapten diphenylcyclopropenone (DPC). V is TRBV3-1 and J is TRBJ1-2, with D hard to call. CDR3 protein: CASSQLRGPNGYTF. CDR3 nucleotide sequence: TGTGCCAGCAGCCAATTGCGAGGGCCTAATGGCTACACCTTC. Full variable domain (outside the CDR3, taken from reference TRBV3-1 and TRBJ1-2): DTAVSQTPKYLVTQMGNDKSIKCEQNLGHDTMYWYKQDSKKFLKIMFSYNNKELIINETVPNRFSPKSPDKAHLNLHINSLELGDSAVYFCASSQLRGPNGYTFGSGTRLTVV.